A selection of T cell receptor beta chains follows, all from one sample in a study of CD8 T cells in Susac syndrome. TCRdb reprocessed the immunoSEQ multiplex PCR reads via MiXCR and lists one record per CDR3 protein. The data show around 230,000 distinct CDR3 sequences, 90% to 96% seen once. The source material was CD4+ T cells from PBMCs. The receptors were gathered from a human donor with Susac syndrome. The CDR3 runs from the conserved cysteine through the conserved F or W. Fields, in order: CDR3 protein, CDR3 DNA, J gene, V gene, clone size, D gene. D genes are given only for firm matches. Expanded clones get a size class; other rows say once, few or many, or leave the size out.

CSVEALGPRADYGYTF	TGCAGCGTTGAAGCCCTAGGACCCCGGGCGGACTATGGCTACACCTTC	TRBJ1-2	TRBV29-1	-	-
CASSFTVLDGYTF	TGTGCCAGCAGTTTCACAGTCTTGGATGGCTACACCTTC	TRBJ1-2	TRBV28	-	-
CASSQDGGQALVGAFF	TGCGCCAGCAGCCAAGACGGGGGGCAGGCTTTAGTGGGGGCTTTCTTT	TRBJ1-1	TRBV4-1	-	-
CASSQTASGNWADTQYF	TGTGCCAGCAGCCAAACGGCTAGCGGGAATTGGGCAGATACGCAGTATTTT	TRBJ2-3	TRBV3-1	-	TRBD2
CASRAAQGHYGYTF	TGTGCCAGCAGGGCAGCACAGGGGCACTATGGCTACACCTTC	TRBJ1-2	TRBV12-3/TRBV12-4	-	TRBD1
CASSPLITGGRDEQFF	TGTGCCAGCTCACCACTGATTACGGGAGGGCGGGATGAGCAGTTCTTC	TRBJ2-1	TRBV18	-	TRBD2
CASRQISGNTIYF	TGTGCCAGTAGACAGATCTCTGGAAACACCATATATTTT	TRBJ1-3	TRBV27	-	-
CASSLSPPSGGELFF	TGCGCCAGCAGCTTGTCCCCCCCCAGTGGCGGGGAGCTGTTTTTT	TRBJ2-2	TRBV5-1	-	-
CASSQPGQDSYGYTF	TGTGCCAGCTCACAACCGGGACAGGATTCCTATGGCTACACCTTC	TRBJ1-2	TRBV18	-	TRBD1
CASYEDVRDEQFF	TGTGCCAGCTATGAAGACGTCAGGGATGAGCAGTTCTTC	TRBJ2-1	TRBV28	-	-
CAWSVHADGYTF	TGTGCCTGGAGTGTACACGCTGATGGCTACACCTTC	TRBJ1-2	TRBV30	few	-
CASSQAGGGRFF	TGTGCCAGCAGCCAAGCAGGGGGAGGGCGGTTCTTC	TRBJ2-1	TRBV4-2	-	-
CASSVGGRGNTEAFF	TGTGCCAGCAGCGTTGGGGGGCGGGGGAACACTGAAGCTTTCTTT	TRBJ1-1	TRBV9	-	-
CASSESSVPDNEQFF	TGTGCCAGCAGTGAATCTAGCGTCCCCGACAATGAGCAGTTCTTC	TRBJ2-1	TRBV2	-	-
CSARVSGQTNQPQHF	TGCAGTGCTAGAGTGTCGGGGCAGACGAATCAGCCCCAGCATTTT	TRBJ1-5	TRBV20-1	-	-
CASSVPPRDRGFTDTQYF	-	TRBJ2-3	TRBV25-1	once	-
CASKTTQGDQPQHF	TGCGCCAGCAAGACCACTCAGGGGGATCAGCCCCAGCATTTT	TRBJ1-5	TRBV5-1	once	TRBD1
CSVERAYQETQYF	TGCAGCGTTGAGAGGGCTTACCAAGAGACCCAGTACTTC	TRBJ2-5	TRBV29-1	-	-
CASSQVRDSNEQFF	TGCGCCAGCAGCCAAGTCAGGGACAGCAATGAGCAGTTCTTC	TRBJ2-1	TRBV4-1	once	TRBD1
CASSVMSAFGGNEQFF	TGTGCCAGCAGCGTAATGAGCGCCTTTGGGGGCAATGAGCAGTTCTTC	TRBJ2-1	TRBV9	-	-
CASSIGGNQPQHF	TGCGCCAGCAGCATTGGAGGCAATCAGCCCCAGCATTTT	TRBJ1-5	TRBV5-1	-	-
CASSSAMDRVRRNEQFF	TGTGCCAGCAGTTCTGCAATGGACAGGGTTCGTCGCAATGAGCAGTTCTTC	TRBJ2-1	TRBV12-3/TRBV12-4	-	TRBD1
CASSSLRGQETQYF	TGTGCCAGTAGTTCCCTCAGGGGACAAGAGACCCAGTACTTC	TRBJ2-5	TRBV19	-	-
CSVHPGTTTDTQYF	TGCAGCGTTCACCCAGGGACGACGACAGATACGCAGTATTTT	TRBJ2-3	TRBV29-1	-	-
CAWSDLGQGANYGYTF	TGTGCCTGGAGTGATCTCGGACAGGGAGCTAACTATGGCTACACCTTC	TRBJ1-2	TRBV30	-	TRBD1
CATERNPNTGELFF	TGCGCCACCGAGCGGAACCCGAACACCGGGGAGCTGTTTTTT	TRBJ2-2	TRBV5-1	-	-
CSGGQAQYNEQFF	TGCAGCGGAGGGCAGGCCCAGTACAATGAGCAGTTCTTC	TRBJ2-1	TRBV20-1	-	-
CSAGARLLGAFF	TGCAGTGCCGGGGCGCGTCTTCTAGGCGCTTTCTTT	TRBJ1-1	TRBV20-1	-	-
CASSVGLAGNTGELFF	TGCGCCAGCAGCGTGGGACTAGCGGGGAACACCGGGGAGCTGTTTTTT	TRBJ2-2	TRBV5-1	-	TRBD2
CASSLSPGLAGGPGEQFF	TGTGCCAGCAGCTTATCCCCGGGACTAGCGGGAGGGCCAGGGGAGCAGTTCTTC	TRBJ2-1	TRBV5-4	-	TRBD2
CASSLLTDNEQFF	TGTGCCAGCAGCTTATTGACCGACAATGAGCAGTTCTTC	TRBJ2-1	TRBV7-3	-	-
CASSSEIAYGYTF	TGCGCCAGCAGTAGCGAGATCGCCTATGGCTACACCTTC	TRBJ1-2	TRBV23-1	once	-
CASSLQGTYEQYF	TGTGCCAGCTCGTTACAGGGGACCTACGAGCAGTACTTC	TRBJ2-7	TRBV11-3	few	TRBD1
CASSTGQGHQYF	TGTGCCAGCAGCACAGGACAGGGGCATCAGTACTTC	TRBJ2-7	TRBV7-3	-	TRBD1
CAIISGTSEAAEQFF	TGTGCCATCATCTCCGGGACCTCCGAGGCGGCTGAGCAGTTCTTC	TRBJ2-1	TRBV10-3	-	-
CASSAAGTGGGEQYF	TGTGCCAGCAGTGCGGCCGGGACAGGGGGCGGGGAGCAGTACTTC	TRBJ2-7	TRBV25-1	-	TRBD1
CASSRNRSYHEQYF	TGTGCCAGCAGTCGAAACAGGAGTTACCACGAGCAGTACTTC	TRBJ2-7	TRBV7-2	-	-
CSAPTTAQETQYF	TGCAGTGCTCCGACTACAGCCCAAGAGACCCAGTACTTC	TRBJ2-5	TRBV20-1	-	-
CSVEGRSEAFF	TGCAGCGTTGAGGGACGCTCCGAAGCTTTCTTT	TRBJ1-1	TRBV29-1	-	-
CSGKGLAEASTDTQYF	TGCAGCGGAAAGGGGCTAGCGGAAGCTAGCACAGATACGCAGTATTTT	TRBJ2-3	TRBV29-1	once	TRBD2
CASSQDNVGGRSYEQYF	TGCGCCAGCAGCCAAGACAACGTGGGCGGGAGATCCTACGAGCAGTACTTC	TRBJ2-7	TRBV4-1	-	TRBD2
CASSSHVGAGNTIYF	TGTGCCAGCAGCTCCCATGTGGGGGCTGGAAACACCATATATTTT	TRBJ1-3	TRBV7-9	-	-
CASTTGGSTDTQYF	TGTGCCAGCACAACCGGAGGGAGCACAGATACGCAGTATTTT	TRBJ2-3	TRBV9	-	-
CATARTGGFNEQFF	TGTGCCACCGCCAGGACAGGGGGATTTAATGAGCAGTTCTTC	TRBJ2-1	TRBV24-1	-	TRBD1
CASNFVLAGGPYEQYF	TGTGCCAGCAACTTCGTACTAGCGGGAGGGCCCTACGAGCAGTACTTC	TRBJ2-7	TRBV12-3/TRBV12-4	-	TRBD2
CAWSVEGRKETQYF	TGTGCCTGGAGTGTAGAAGGGCGTAAAGAGACCCAGTACTTC	TRBJ2-5	TRBV30	-	-
CASTKRTSGNDEQFF	TGTGCCAGCACCAAACGGACTAGCGGGAACGATGAGCAGTTCTTC	TRBJ2-1	TRBV5-4	-	TRBD2
CASSLVRPVGTEAFF	TGTGCCAGCAGCTTAGTACGCCCCGTCGGGACTGAAGCTTTCTTT	TRBJ1-1	TRBV7-9	-	-
CASSSWTGVQNIQYF	TGTGCCAGCAGCTCCTGGACAGGGGTTCAAAACATTCAGTACTTC	TRBJ2-4	TRBV5-4	-	TRBD1
CSVSNEQFF	TGCAGCGTTTCAAATGAGCAGTTCTTC	TRBJ2-1	TRBV29-1	-	-